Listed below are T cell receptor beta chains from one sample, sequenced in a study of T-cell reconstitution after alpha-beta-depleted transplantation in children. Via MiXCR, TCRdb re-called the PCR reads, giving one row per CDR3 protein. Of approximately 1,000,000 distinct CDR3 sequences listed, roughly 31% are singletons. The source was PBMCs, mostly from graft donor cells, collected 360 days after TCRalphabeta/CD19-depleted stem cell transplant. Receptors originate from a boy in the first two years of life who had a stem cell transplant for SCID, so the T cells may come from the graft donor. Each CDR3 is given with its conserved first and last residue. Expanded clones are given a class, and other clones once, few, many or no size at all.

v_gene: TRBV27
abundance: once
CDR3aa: CASRVPGTNEQFF

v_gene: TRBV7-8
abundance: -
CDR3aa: CASSLVWTGDLNTEAFF

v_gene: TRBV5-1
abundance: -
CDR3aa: CASSLRPGSTDTQYF

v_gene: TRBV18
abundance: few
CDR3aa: CASSPGDSGITEAFF

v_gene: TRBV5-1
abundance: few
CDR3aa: CASSFRQDGYNEQFF

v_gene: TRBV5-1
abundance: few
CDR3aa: CASRLSTSGGQFSYEQYF

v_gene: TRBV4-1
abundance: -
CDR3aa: CASSQFSRLNQPQHF

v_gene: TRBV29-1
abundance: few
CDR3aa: CSVTREVDEQYF

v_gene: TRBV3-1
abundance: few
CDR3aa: CASSQFRTANTEAFF

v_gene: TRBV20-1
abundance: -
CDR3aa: CSARGRLAYEQYF

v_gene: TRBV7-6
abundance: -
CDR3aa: CASSSAGGSYTEAFF

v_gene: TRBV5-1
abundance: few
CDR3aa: CASSLAPGSSNTGELFF

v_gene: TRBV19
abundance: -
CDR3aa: CATRDRGYNEQLF

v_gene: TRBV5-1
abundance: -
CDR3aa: CASSCRDTGYNEQFF

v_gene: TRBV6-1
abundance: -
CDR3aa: CASRTDRGETQYF

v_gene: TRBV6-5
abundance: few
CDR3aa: CASSSRRGGQETQYF

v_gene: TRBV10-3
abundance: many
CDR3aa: CAISEWDRGLNEQFF

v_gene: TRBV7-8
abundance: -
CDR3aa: CASSLGDRGKTQYF

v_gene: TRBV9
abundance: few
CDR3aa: CASSVAGKANEQFF

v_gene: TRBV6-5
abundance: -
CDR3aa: CASSYSGDDYTF

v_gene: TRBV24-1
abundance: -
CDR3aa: CATSDPKTGYNEQFF

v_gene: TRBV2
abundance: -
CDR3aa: CASSARLATDTQYF

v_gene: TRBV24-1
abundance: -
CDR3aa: CATSERGGHPGETQYF

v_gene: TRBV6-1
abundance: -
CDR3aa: CASLPRGPGGTEAFF

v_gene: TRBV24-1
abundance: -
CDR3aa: CATSESGGTTDTQYF

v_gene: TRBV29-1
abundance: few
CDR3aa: CSVEATGVGEQYF

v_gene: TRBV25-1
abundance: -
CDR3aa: CASSVIGQGHGYTF

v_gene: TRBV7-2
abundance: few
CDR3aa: CASSLRLAPTDTQYF

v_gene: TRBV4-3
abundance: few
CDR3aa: CASSQGVAGGPRNEQFF

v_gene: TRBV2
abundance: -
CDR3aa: CASSDSWVNTEAFF

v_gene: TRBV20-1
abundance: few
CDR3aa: CSARDSRTSGNTIYF

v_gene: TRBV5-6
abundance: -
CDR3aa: CASSLQWGSTGANVLTF

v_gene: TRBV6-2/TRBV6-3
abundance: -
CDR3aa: CASRDAANYGYTF

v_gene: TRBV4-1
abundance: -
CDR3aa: CASSQALRTEHTEAFF

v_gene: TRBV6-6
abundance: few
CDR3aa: CASSTGFEQYF

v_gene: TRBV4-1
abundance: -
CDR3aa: CASSQVGRSGGWADTQYF

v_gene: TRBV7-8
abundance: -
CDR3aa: CASSSYPIAGGSYEQYF

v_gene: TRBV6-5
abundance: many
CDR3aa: CASRSTGELFF

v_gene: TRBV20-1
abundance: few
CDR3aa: CSARARLAGETQYF

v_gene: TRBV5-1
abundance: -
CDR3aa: CASSFSEQETQYF

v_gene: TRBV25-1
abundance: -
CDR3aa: CASSELGQIQETQYF

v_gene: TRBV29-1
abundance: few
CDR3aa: CSAKRGAPGGTEAFF

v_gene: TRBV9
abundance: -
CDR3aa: CASSVGGTSGPDTQYF

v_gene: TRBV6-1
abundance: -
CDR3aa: CASRKGEGNNEQFF

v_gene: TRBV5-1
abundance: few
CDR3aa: CASSLSMGGTYNEQFF

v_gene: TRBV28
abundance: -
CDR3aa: CASRPRGTPLRAFF

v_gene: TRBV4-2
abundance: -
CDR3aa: CASSQAGAGGQNEQFF

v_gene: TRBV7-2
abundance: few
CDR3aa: CASSQATLLGANVLTF

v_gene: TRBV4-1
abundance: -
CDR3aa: CASSQLGPNTGELFF

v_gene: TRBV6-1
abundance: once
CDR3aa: CASSEARGGRTDTQYF

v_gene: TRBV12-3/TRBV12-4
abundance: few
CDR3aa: CASSLQFSLAGDLGYF